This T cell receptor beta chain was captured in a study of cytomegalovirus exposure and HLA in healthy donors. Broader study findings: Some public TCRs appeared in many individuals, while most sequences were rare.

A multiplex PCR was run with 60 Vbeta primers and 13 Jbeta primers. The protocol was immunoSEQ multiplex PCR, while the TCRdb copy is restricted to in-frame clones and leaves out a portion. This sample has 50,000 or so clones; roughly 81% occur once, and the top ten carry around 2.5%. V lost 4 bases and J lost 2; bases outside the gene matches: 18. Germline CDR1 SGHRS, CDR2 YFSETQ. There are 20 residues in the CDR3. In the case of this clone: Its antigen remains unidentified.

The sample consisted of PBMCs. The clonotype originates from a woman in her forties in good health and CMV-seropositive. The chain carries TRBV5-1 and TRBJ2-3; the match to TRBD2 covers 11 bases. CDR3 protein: CASSLEWGLAGGPLTDTQYF. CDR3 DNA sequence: TGCGCCAGCAGCCTTGAGTGGGGGCTAGCGGGGGGCCCCCTCACAGATACGCAGTATTTT.